This paragraph reports one TCR beta chain. There is no known antigen for this receptor. The sample holds no much larger clone one base away, and base qualities are not on file. To prepare the library, 5' RACE was applied. TCRdb shows the sequencer as Illumina HiSeq 2500. A second PCR of about 7 to 12 cycles was performed with a sample-barcoded 5' primer and a J-beta primer mix. A template-switch 5' adaptor carrying 12 random nucleotides introduced a unique molecular identifier onto each TCR beta cDNA molecule. At least 2.5 million CDR3-containing paired-end reads were obtained from each sample. First-strand cDNA synthesis was performed from all RNA using the Mint cDNA synthesis kit, with priming by a TRBC-specific oligonucleotide. After uracil-DNA glycosylase treatment, a first 18-cycle PCR used universal primers M1SS and BC2_uni_R on all cDNA. The authors' pipeline ran thus. For normalization, 1 million high-quality reads, each with a distinct molecular identifier, were randomly selected from each sample. Reads with shared molecular identifiers were discarded instead of being binned into consensus sequences. MiTCR, with a Q25 quality threshold and the strictest error-elimination algorithm, was used for CDR3 identification, clonotype clustering and error correction. A nonparametric unseen species model with Euler transformation was used to estimate a lower bound on total TCR beta diversity. Clones were called with MiXCR by TCRdb after fastp trimmed the public reads at Q25, and only in-frame beta chains were retained. Every distinct CDR3 protein forms one entry, paired with its most common genes and DNA. TCRdb's processing, not the authors' own work, is the source of the V and J calls. Within this sample are some 780,000 distinct CDR3 sequences, with approximately 60% of them counted one time only. The ten top clones hold roughly 25% of the sample.

Per the germline V gene, SGHDN is the CDR1 and FVKESK is the CDR2. The junction shows trimming of 3 bases on V and 1 base on J, and the gene matches do not reach 8 bases of it. The cysteine opens and the phenylalanine closes a CDR3 of 17 amino acids. Just CDR3 DNA is preserved here, 51 bases in frame from base 1. The data were taken from a study of blood T cells in healthy people across ages (dated by TCRdb to between 2015 and 2017). At the level of the whole study: In model experiments, template switching captured about one uniquely barcoded TCR beta cDNA molecule for every two T cells. To track age-related changes in TCR beta repertoire diversity, the study relied on deep sequencing normalized with unique cDNA molecular identifiers. The donors were divided into four age groups: young (average roughly 15 years), middle-aged (roughly 40), aged (about 60) and long-lived (around 80). To avoid experimental bias, donors of different ages were distributed randomly across sequencing lanes. For two donors (one aged 18 to 30 and one aged 80 or older), the study analyzed two additional independent replicas of 1 million unique cDNA reads from the same blood draw.

The roughly 42 donors, aged roughly 6 to 100 years, were systemically healthy Caucasian individuals from Russia. Each donor gave about 10 milliliters of peripheral blood, drawn into EDTA-treated Vacutainer tubes. Ficoll-Paque density-gradient centrifugation was used to isolate PBMCs, with at least 6.5 million per sample. Total RNA, at least 6 micrograms per sample, was extracted from PBMCs with Trizol reagent. The percentages of naive CD45RAhigh/CD27high T cells were determined by flow cytometry on a PBMC aliquot from every donor. The investigation overall reported the following: Observed TCR beta diversity per million T cells fell roughly linearly with age, and a significant reduction was already apparent by age around 40. A strong correlation was found between observed TCR beta diversity and the percentage of naive T cells measured by flow cytometry. The CMV infection status of donors was not known, potentially confounding age-related changes in expanded clonotypes. Conclusive comparison of naive and antigen-experienced compartments was prevented by the profiling of bulk unsorted PBMCs. Compared with the aged group, the long-lived group had more naive CD4+ T cells, fewer expanded clones and increased TCR diversity, a pattern suggesting age selection. Estimates of total diversity based on one million sequenced T cells were considered lower bounds and underestimates.

The sequence derives from a man aged 35 to 55 in good health. The sequenced sample consisted of blood. The chain is made from TRBV14 and TRBJ2-5; 10 central bases correspond to TRBD2. Here the CDR3 is given as CASSQTSGRLFQETQYF. The sequenced DNA is TGTGCCAGCAGCCAGACTAGCGGGCGCCTTTTCCAAGAGACCCAGTACTTC.